The 32 T cell receptor beta chains presented below share a single source sample, sequenced in a study of blood T cell repertoires in COVID-19 (dated by TCRdb to the early 2020s). Libraries came from the immunoSEQ multiplex PCR assay. The table comes from immuneACCESS by way of TCRdb, which keeps in-frame sequences with V and J called. Part of the clones is missing from these tables; in studies checked, under half for an unresolved V gene and the rest for unknown reasons. In all, the sample holds fewer than 350,000 clones, and roughly nine tenths of those were seen once. The biggest ten clones account for 9.5% to 15% of the sample. Sequences were obtained from peripheral blood. The receptors shown here come from a woman in her 30s with COVID-19, enrolled during active disease.

The chain recombines TRBV10-1 with TRBJ2-1, with TRBD2 matching over 8 bases. V was clipped by 4 bases and J by 4 bases; unmatched bases: 9. Per the germline V gene, CDR1 is WNHNN and CDR2 is SYGVQD (reference sequence). The CDR3 spans 16 residues. The DNA for the CDR3 is TGCGCCAGCAGTGTGGTGCGGGGGGCCGAGTACAATGAGCAGTTCTTC. It specifies CASSVVRGAEYNEQFF.

DNA of the CDR3: TGTGCCAGCAGCCCCCTAGCGGGGGATAAGAATGAGCAGTTCTTC. Translated: CASSPLAGDKNEQFF. V gene TRBV5-6 combines with J gene TRBJ2-1; 10 bases fit TRBD2. The CDR3 spans 15 residues. After removal of 4 bases from V and 7 bases from J, the junction contained 8 bases not matched to a gene. Germline V gives CDR1 SGHDT, CDR2 YYEEEE.

The J gene is TRBJ2-7, the V gene TRBV5-5, with D possibly TRBD1 on 6 matching bases. Trimming removed 2 bases from V and 4 bases from J, with 13 bases in between. CDR3 size: 14 residues. Germline V gives CDR1 SGHKS, CDR2 YYEKEE (reference sequence). The CDR3 loop is CASSFRQGLYEQYF. In DNA, the CDR3 is TGTGCCAGCAGCTTCAGGCAGGGGTTATACGAGCAGTACTTC.

The chain recombines TRBV6-6 with TRBJ2-7; possibly TRBD1 for D (5 bases). The germline V and J ends were trimmed by 6 bases and 1 base, with 19 bases remaining between them. Germline CDR1 reads MNHNY; CDR2 reads SVGAGI (reference sequence). This CDR3 has 16 residues. CDR3 nucleotides: TGTGCCAGCAGGGGAACAGGATCCCAGAGGTCCTACGAGCAGTACTTC. Its translation: CASRGTGSQRSYEQYF.

This rearrangement joins TRBV27 to TRBJ2-7, with a possible D match to TRBD1 (5 bases). Trimming pared 5 bases from V and 2 bases from J, leaving 10 bases between. The CDR3 consists of 13 residues. From germline, CDR1 is MNHEY and CDR2 SMNVEV (reference sequence). The CDR3 loop reads CASSAGQAYEQYF. The CDR3 DNA sequence: TGTGCCAGCAGTGCCGGACAAGCCTACGAGCAGTACTTC.

The V call is TRBV4-1, the J call TRBJ1-1; D is unclear. The germline V gene encodes CDR1 MGHRA and CDR2 YSYEKL. Trimming pared 8 bases from V and 4 bases from J, leaving 14 bases between. This CDR3 comprises 13 residues. The chain's CDR3 is CASRGFGGTEAFF. CDR3 coding DNA: TGCGCCAGCCGAGGATTCGGTGGCACTGAAGCTTTCTTT.

V gene TRBV6-1 combines with J gene TRBJ1-2; D unresolved. CDR3 size: 16 residues. V dropped 0 bases and J dropped 8 bases, with 19 bases sitting between them. The germline CDR1 and CDR2 sequences are MNHNS and SASEGT. The CDR3 loop reads CASSEAVLRSGIGYTF. CDR3 coding DNA: TGTGCCAGCAGTGAAGCCGTATTACGATCGGGGATCGGCTACACCTTC.

V and J are TRBV5-1 and TRBJ2-7; 7 nucleotides align to TRBD2. With V trimmed by 4 bases and J by 2 bases, 6 bases remained unmatched. This CDR3 comprises 14 residues. Germline values: CDR1 SGHRS, CDR2 YFSETQ. The CDR3 here is CASSHGGLTYEQYF. In nucleotides, the CDR3 is TGCGCCAGCAGCCACGGGGGACTAACCTACGAGCAGTACTTC.

The rearrangement joins TRBV27 to TRBJ2-3, with a possible D match to TRBD2 (5 bases). Trimming removed 1 base at V and 3 bases at J, with 11 bases between. The CDR3 is 15 residues long. Germline V gene lookup returns CDR1 MNHEY and CDR2 SMNVEV (reference sequence). In DNA, the CDR3 is TGTGCCAGCAGTTTATTTCGGGGAAAGACAGATACGCAGTATTTT. Its translation is CASSLFRGKTDTQYF.

The gene calls are TRBV27 and TRBJ2-3; 8 positions agree with TRBD2. CDR1 is MNHEY and CDR2 is SMNVEV in the germline V gene (reference sequence). J lost 5 bases, V lost 5 bases, and 9 bases had no gene match. The CDR3 totals 15 residues. Here the CDR3 reads CASSDRGGQGDTQYF. CDR3 nucleotide sequence: TGTGCCAGCAGTGATCGGGGGGGCCAAGGAGATACGCAGTATTTT.

This chain joins TRBV6-5 and TRBJ1-6; D is perhaps TRBD1 (5 bases). The CDR3 is made up of 13 amino acids. V was trimmed by 8 bases and J by 8 bases, leaving 13 bases between them. Germline V CDR1 and CDR2: MNHEY, SVGAGI. The CDR3 DNA reads TGTGCCAGCGGAGACGGGACTTATTCACCCCTCCACTTT. Protein sequence: CASGDGTYSPLHF.

V usage is TRBV5-1 and J usage is TRBJ2-5, with D possibly being TRBD2 (7 bases). Per germline, CDR1 SGHRS and CDR2 YFSETQ. The CDR3 has 14 residues. The V gene lost 5 bases and the J gene lost 5 bases, with 16 bases spanning the gap. CDR3 DNA sequence: TGCGCCAGCAGTTTACGGGGGGCCGGGGAGACCCAGTACTTC. It translates to CASSLRGAGETQYF.

This sequence joins TRBV5-8 and TRBJ1-3, with a possible D match to TRBD1 (6 bases). The CDR3 covers 16 residues. V lost 5 bases, J lost 4 bases, and 19 bases lay in between. Germline assignment: CDR1 SGHTS and CDR2 YDEGEE. For the CDR3, the DNA is TGTGCCAGCAGGCACTTGACAGGCGAAATGGGAAACACCATATATTTT. Its translation: CASRHLTGEMGNTIYF.

A single count supports this clone. The V and J genes are TRBV6-9 and TRBJ2-5, with 8 positions matching TRBD2. In germline, CDR1 is MNHGY, CDR2 SVAAGI. V lost 3 bases to trimming and J lost 4 bases; unmatched junction nucleotides: 4. The CDR3 contains 14 residues. The CDR3 spells CASSYGGGSETQYF. DNA for the CDR3: TGTGCCAGCAGTTACGGGGGGGGGTCAGAGACCCAGTACTTC.

The chain carries TRBV6-1 and TRBJ1-5; tentatively, D is TRBD1 (5 bases). V gave up 3 bases and J gave up 6 bases, with 15 bases separating them. Germline V gene lookup returns CDR1 MNHNS and CDR2 SASEGT. CDR3 length: 15 residues. CDR3 residues: CASSESRLGRQPQHF. The CDR3 nucleotides read TGTGCCAGCAGTGAGAGTAGGTTGGGGCGTCAGCCCCAGCATTTT.

The chain recombines TRBV20-1 with TRBJ1-5; D possibly corresponds to TRBD1 (6 bases). The V and J ends lost 3 bases and 3 bases respectively, with 12 bases between them. Germline V CDR1 and CDR2: DFQATT, SNEGSKA (reference sequence). This CDR3 is built from 14 residues. As DNA, the CDR3 is TGCAGTGCTAGTACAGGGAGGGCCAATCAGCCCCAGCATTTT. Protein product: CSASTGRANQPQHF.

The chain employs TRBV27 and TRBJ1-2; D not certain. CDR3 size: 13 residues. Germline V gene lookup returns CDR1 MNHEY and CDR2 SMNVEV (reference sequence). The germline V and J ends were trimmed by 3 bases and 4 bases, with 9 bases remaining between them. CDR3 nucleotides: TGTGCCAGCAGTTTGCTGGGCAGCTATGGCTACACCTTC. Translated: CASSLLGSYGYTF.

This clone was seen a single time. The chain employs TRBV7-2 and TRBJ1-1, with a tentative D call TRBD1 (6 bases). With 1 base removed from V and 5 bases from J, the gap between germline ends came to 14 bases. The CDR3 is 15 amino acids. Germline loops: CDR1 SGHTA, CDR2 FQGNSA. The CDR3 DNA reads as TGTGCCAGCAGCTTAGAGCGGGGGGCGGTAACTGAAGCTTTCTTT. The encoded protein is CASSLERGAVTEAFF. Variable domain in full (rest from reference TRBV7-2 and TRBJ1-1): GAGVSQSPSNKVTEKGKDVELRCDPISGHTALYWYRQSLGQGLEFLIYFQGNSAPDKSGLPSDRFSAERTGGSVSTLTIQRTQQEDSAVYLCASSLERGAVTEAFFGQGTRLTVV.

J is TRBJ2-1 and V is TRBV6-4, with 7 bases identical to TRBD2. The germline V gene encodes CDR1 MRHNA and CDR2 SNTAGT. The CDR3 extends over 14 amino acids. V was pared by 0 bases and J by 4 bases, with 0 bases of the junction left unmatched. The CDR3 here is CASSDSGGYNEQFF. CDR3 bases: TGTGCCAGCAGTGACTCGGGGGGGTACAATGAGCAGTTCTTC.

This chain connects TRBV5-8 to TRBJ1-5; perhaps TRBD1 as D (6 bases). This CDR3 spans 14 amino acids. Germline V gene sequence: CDR1 SGHTS, CDR2 YDEGEE. V was clipped by 1 base and J by 14 bases, with 19 bases between them. Here the CDR3 reads CASSLPQGREVKHF. For the CDR3, the DNA is TGTGCCAGCAGCTTGCCGCAGGGGAGGGAGGTGAAGCATTTT.

The chain has TRBV5-6 and TRBJ2-3; D is ambiguous. Germline values: CDR1 SGHDT, CDR2 YYEEEE. The CDR3 contains 12 residues. Trimming removed 4 bases from V and 6 bases from J, with 9 bases in between. The CDR3 here is CASSHRLDTQYF. The CDR3 DNA follows: TGTGCCAGCAGCCACCGACTGGATACGCAGTATTTT.

This clone was counted a few times. This chain uses TRBV2 with TRBJ2-5; D is unclear. Deletions cut 5 bases from V and 5 bases from J, with 6 bases between. This CDR3 has 11 residues. The V gene's germline CDR1 is SNHLY and CDR2 FYNNEI. The CDR3 reads CASSWAETQYF. DNA of the CDR3: TGTGCCAGCAGTTGGGCGGAGACCCAGTACTTC.

V is TRBV3-1 (or the pseudogene TRBV3-2) and J is TRBJ2-1, with TRBD2 matching over 7 bases. The CDR3 is made up of 13 amino acids. V lost 4 bases, J lost 9 bases, and 6 bases stayed unmatched. Germline CDR1 LGHDT, CDR2 YNNKEL (reference sequence). The CDR3 region is CASSLAGQGEQFF. CDR3 in DNA: TGTGCCAGCAGCCTAGCGGGCCAAGGTGAGCAGTTCTTC.

About this clone itself: One end of the junction fails to match germline, which may point to a read error. The chain links TRBV29-1 to TRBJ2-7; TRBD1 aligns across 11 bases. Per the germline V gene, CDR1 is SQVTM and CDR2 is ANQGSEA. The length of the CDR3 is 10 residues. CDR3 DNA sequence: TGCAGCGTTGAGGACAGGGGGCTAAACTTC. Amino acids: CSVEDRGLNF.

A note on this clone: At the DNA level, this CDR3 is encoded by other sequences in the same sample as well. The CDR3: CASSPTRGEASGANVLTF. CDR3 DNA sequence: TGTGCCAGCAGCCCTACACGGGGGGAAGCCTCTGGGGCCAACGTCCTGACTTTC. The chain carries TRBV11-2 and TRBJ2-6, with 7 bases that match TRBD2. V trimming: 5 bases; J trimming: 0 bases; junction bases outside the gene matches: 10. The CDR3 is 18 amino acids. The germline V gene encodes CDR1 SGHAT and CDR2 FQNNGV.

This rearrangement joins TRBV28 to TRBJ2-5; 7 bases align to TRBD1. From germline, CDR1 is MDHEN and CDR2 SYDVKM. The length of the CDR3 is 15 residues. Trimming took 6 bases from V and 1 from J; bases not matched to a gene: 8. Here the CDR3 reads CASRGTVRTQETQYF. DNA of the CDR3: TGTGCCAGCAGGGGGACAGTCCGTACCCAAGAGACCCAGTACTTC.

The chain uses TRBV7-2 and TRBJ2-3; 8 bases align to TRBD2. CDR3 size: 18 residues. CDR1 and CDR2 (germline): SGHTA, FQGNSA. Germline trimming cut 5 bases from V and 2 bases from J; bases unmatched to any gene: 15. The CDR3 nucleotides read TGTGCCAGCAGCGAATTCTGGAGCGGGGGTTACCCCACAGATACGCAGTATTTT. As protein: CASSEFWSGGYPTDTQYF.

This clone was seen a handful of times. The chain carries TRBV3-1 (or the pseudogene TRBV3-2) and TRBJ1-6; 9 bases match TRBD1. Per germline, CDR1 LGHDT and CDR2 YNNKEL (reference sequence). V shed 2 bases, J shed 7 bases, and the junction held 6 bases outside the gene matches. This CDR3 is built from 16 residues. The CDR3 sequence: CASSQLRTGENSPLHF. The CDR3 DNA reads as TGTGCCAGCAGCCAACTTAGGACAGGGGAGAATTCACCCCTCCACTTT.

The chain links TRBV7-2 to TRBJ1-1; possible D gene TRBD1, 6 bases. The ends were cut back, 3 bases at V and 4 bases at J, with 18 bases in the middle. CDR1 SGHTA and CDR2 FQGNSA come from the germline V gene. The CDR3 runs 16 residues. The CDR3 DNA is TGTGCCAGCAGCTTTCGCTTAGGGGGGGCCGTCACTGAAGCTTTCTTT. Translated: CASSFRLGGAVTEAFF.

This sequence joins TRBV4-1 and TRBJ2-2; tentative D call: TRBD1 (6 bases). Trimming left V 1 base short and J 4 bases short, with 16 bases between. The CDR3 runs to 17 residues. Per the germline V gene, CDR1 is MGHRA and CDR2 is YSYEKL. The CDR3 bases are TGCGCCAGCAGCCAAGGGAGACCGGGACAAAGCACCGGGGAGCTGTTTTTT. Translated, it gives CASSQGRPGQSTGELFF.

The V and J genes are TRBV5-1 and TRBJ1-6; 7 positions match TRBD1. V lost 4 bases, J lost 0 bases, and 4 bases stayed unmatched. The CDR3 totals 16 residues. CDR1 is SGHRS, CDR2 YFSETQ, per germline. CDR3 residues: CASSTRDSSYNSPLHF. The CDR3 DNA follows: TGCGCCAGCAGCACCCGGGACAGCTCCTATAATTCACCCCTCCACTTT.

The chain employs TRBV25-1 and TRBJ2-5; a possible D gene is TRBD2 (5 bases). This CDR3 has 14 residues. The ends were cut back, 2 bases at V and 1 base at J, with 8 bases in the middle. Looked up from germline, CDR1 is MGHDK and CDR2 is SYGVNS. The CDR3 reads CASSELAGQETQYF. Written as DNA, the CDR3 is TGTGCCAGCAGTGAACTAGCAGGCCAAGAGACCCAGTACTTC.